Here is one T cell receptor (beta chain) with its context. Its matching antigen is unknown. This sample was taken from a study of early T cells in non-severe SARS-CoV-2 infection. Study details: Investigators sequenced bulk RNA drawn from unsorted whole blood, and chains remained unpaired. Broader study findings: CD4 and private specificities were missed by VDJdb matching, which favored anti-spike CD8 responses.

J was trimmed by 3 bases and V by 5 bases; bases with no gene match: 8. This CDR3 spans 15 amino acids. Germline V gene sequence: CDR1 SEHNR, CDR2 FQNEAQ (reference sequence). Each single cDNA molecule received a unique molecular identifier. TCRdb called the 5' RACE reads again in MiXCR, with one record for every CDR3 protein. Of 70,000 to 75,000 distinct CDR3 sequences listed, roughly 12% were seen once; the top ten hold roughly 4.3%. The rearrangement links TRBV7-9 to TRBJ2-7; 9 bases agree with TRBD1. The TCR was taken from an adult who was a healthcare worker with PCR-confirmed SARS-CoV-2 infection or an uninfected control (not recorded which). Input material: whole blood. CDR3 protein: CASSNSRTGDYEQYF. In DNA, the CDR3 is TGTGCCAGCAGCAATTCTCGGACAGGGGACTACGAGCAGTACTTC.